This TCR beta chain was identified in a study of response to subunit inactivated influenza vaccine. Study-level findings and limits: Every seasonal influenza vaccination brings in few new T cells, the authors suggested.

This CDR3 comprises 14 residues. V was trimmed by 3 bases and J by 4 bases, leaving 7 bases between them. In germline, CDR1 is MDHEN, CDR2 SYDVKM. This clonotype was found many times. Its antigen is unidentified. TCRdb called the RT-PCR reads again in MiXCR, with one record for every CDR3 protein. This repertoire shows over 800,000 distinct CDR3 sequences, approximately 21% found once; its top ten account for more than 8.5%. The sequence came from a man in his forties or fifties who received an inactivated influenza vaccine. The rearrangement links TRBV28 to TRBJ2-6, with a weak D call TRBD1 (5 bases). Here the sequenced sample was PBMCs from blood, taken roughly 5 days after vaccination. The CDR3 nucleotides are TGTGCCAGCAGTTTCCCAGGGGGGGCCAACGTCCTGACTTTC. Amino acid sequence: CASSFPGGANVLTF.